This T cell receptor beta chain is from a study of cytomegalovirus exposure and HLA in healthy donors. Primers included in the PCR were 60 Vbeta and 13 Jbeta primers. Produced via immunoSEQ multiplex PCR; TCRdb's table is partial and in-frame only. Among roughly 110,000 clones, roughly two thirds were seen once, and the ten largest hold roughly 2%. Per germline, CDR1 MDHEN and CDR2 SYDVKM. The CDR3 length is 14 residues. J gave up 7 bases and V 7 bases, and 9 bases lay outside the gene matches. Source material: PBMCs. The rearrangement uses TRBV28 and TRBJ1-5; 8 positions match TRBD1. This clonotype was obtained from a woman aged 30 to 39 in good health and CMV-seronegative. The CDR3 protein is CASTHGQGTQPQHF. The CDR3 region has the DNA TGTGCCAGCACCCACGGACAGGGCACCCAGCCCCAGCATTTT.